Below are 25 T cell receptor beta chains sequenced from a single sample in a study of shared clonotypes between healthy human individuals. This table comes from immunoSEQ multiplex PCR, and its TCRdb copy is limited to in-frame clones, with some not included. The table shows some 2,500,000 clones, with approximately 93% occurring only once. Material: naive CD4+ T cells from PBMCs. The sample's subset: CD45RA+ positively selected. These TCRs come from a man aged 18 to 30 in good health. Some clones in this sample may be carry-over from other donors' samples.

Concerning this clone: This CDR3 is also generated by other DNA sequences in the sample. The V and J genes are TRBV6-1 and TRBJ1-4; D is possibly TRBD1 (6 bases). The germline V gene encodes CDR1 MNHNS and CDR2 SASEGT. The CDR3 has 13 amino acids. V lost 4 bases and J lost 5, with 8 bases in between. In DNA, the CDR3 is TGTGCCAGCAGTGGGACAGCGAATGAAAAACTGTTTTTT. It is translated as CASSGTANEKLFF.

This clone has a single count. V gene TRBV10-3 combines with J gene TRBJ2-5; 12 positions agree with TRBD2. The CDR3 extends over 15 amino acids. The germline V gene has CDR1 ENHRY and CDR2 SYGVKD. V shed 6 bases and J 5 bases; nucleotides not matched to a gene: 7. The CDR3 DNA sequence: TGTGCCATCAGGGTAGGACTAGCGGGAATTGAGACCCAGTACTTC. Translated: CAIRVGLAGIETQYF.

In the case of this clone: This CDR3 is also generated by other DNA sequences in the sample. V and J are TRBV28 and TRBJ2-1, with 7 bases identical to TRBD2. CDR3 length: 15 residues. Germline V lookup: CDR1 MDHEN, CDR2 SYDVKM. J lost 0 bases, V lost 5 bases, and 4 bases had no gene match. CDR3: CASSPSGSSYNEQFF. CDR3 bases: TGTGCCAGCAGTCCTAGCGGTAGCTCCTACAATGAGCAGTTCTTC. Using reference TRBV28 and TRBJ2-1 for the parts outside the CDR3, the full variable domain is DVKVTQSSRYLVKRTGEKVFLECVQDMDHENMFWYRQDPGLGLRLIYFSYDVKMKEKGDIPEGYSVSREKKERFSLILESASTNQTSMYLCASSPSGSSYNEQFFGPGTRLTVL.

The chain uses TRBV18 and TRBJ2-7; TRBD2 might be the D (5 bases). The V end lost 0 bases, the J end lost 7 bases, and 19 bases lay between the germline ends. Germline CDR1 and CDR2: KGHSH and LQKENI. The CDR3 length is 16 residues. The CDR3 loop reads CASSPPGDGPFGEQYF. CDR3 DNA sequence: TGTGCCAGCTCACCACCGGGAGACGGACCCTTCGGGGAGCAGTACTTC.

For this clone: Other DNA sequences in this sample translate to the same CDR3. The genes are TRBV9 and TRBJ1-4; no clear D gene. V was pared by 2 bases and J by 7 bases, with 3 bases between. The CDR3 consists of 11 residues. The germline V gene encodes CDR1 SGDLS and CDR2 YYNGEE. The CDR3 is CASSVGEKLFF. CDR3 DNA: TGTGCCAGCAGCGTTGGTGAAAAACTGTTTTTT.

This chain links TRBV2 with TRBJ2-7; 10 bases fit TRBD2. Germline loops: CDR1 SNHLY, CDR2 FYNNEI. The CDR3 sequence is 15 residues long. The junction had 6 bases not matched to a gene; V was cut back by 7 bases and J by 0 bases. CDR3 loop: CASTVSGRPSYEQYF. The DNA for the CDR3 is TGTGCCAGCACCGTTAGCGGGAGGCCCTCCTACGAGCAGTACTTC. Variable domain in full (rest from reference TRBV2 and TRBJ2-7): EPEVTQTPSHQVTQMGQEVILRCVPISNHLYFYWYRQILGQKVEFLVSFYNNEISEKSEIFDDQFSVERPDGSNFTLKIRSTKLEDSAMYFCASTVSGRPSYEQYFGPGTRLTVT.

The rearrangement uses TRBV7-2 and TRBJ1-2; D gene unclear. The CDR3 extends over 16 amino acids. Germline V gene sequence: CDR1 SGHTA, CDR2 FQGNSA. Trimming took off 2 bases at V and 0 bases at J, with 13 bases between the two ends. The DNA for the CDR3 is TGTGCCAGCAGCTTATTCGCAGCCCGAACTAACTATGGCTACACCTTC. Its protein is CASSLFAARTNYGYTF.

The CDR3 is CASSQRRHEQYF. CDR3 DNA: TGCGCCAGCAGCCAGCGCAGGCACGAGCAGTACTTC. The J gene is TRBJ2-7, the V gene TRBV23-1, with D unresolved. TRBV23-1 is an ORF; its function is uncertain. Trimming pared 6 bases from V and 5 bases from J, leaving 11 bases between. CDR3 size: 12 residues.

J is TRBJ1-5 and V is TRBV16; TRBD1 might be the D (6 bases). The ends were cut back, 0 bases at V and 5 bases at J, with 14 bases in the middle. The CDR3 extends over 16 amino acids. CDR1 and CDR2 (germline): KGHSY, FQNENV. CDR3 residues: CASSQSWGDTDQPQHF. The CDR3 DNA sequence: TGTGCCAGCAGCCAATCGTGGGGGGACACCGATCAGCCCCAGCATTTT.

The chain couples TRBV9 to TRBJ2-1; 10 positions match TRBD2. The CDR3 is made up of 16 amino acids. J was trimmed by 7 bases and V by 4 bases; bases with no gene match: 11. Germline CDR1 and CDR2: SGDLS and YYNGEE. The CDR3 DNA follows: TGTGCCAGCAGCCCCCAAGCTAGCGGGAGAGGGAATGAGCAGTTCTTC. Protein: CASSPQASGRGNEQFF.

The DNA of the CDR3 is TGTGCCAGCAGTTACCTGGGGACAGGGGAATATGGCTACACCTTC. Protein product: CASSYLGTGEYGYTF. J is TRBJ1-2 and V is TRBV6-6; 10 bases match TRBD1. V dropped 2 bases and J dropped 5; count of bases not matched to a gene: 5. The CDR3 has 15 amino acids. Germline loops: CDR1 MNHNY, CDR2 SVGAGI (reference sequence).

J is TRBJ2-2 and V is TRBV7-3, with D possibly matching TRBD1 (7 bases). This CDR3 has 17 amino acids. Germline V lookup: CDR1 SGHTA, CDR2 FQGTGA. V lost 0 bases to trimming and J lost 5 bases, with 16 bases between them. This chain's CDR3 is CASSLTRDSGGTGELFF. The CDR3 DNA is TGTGCCAGCAGCTTAACCCGGGACAGCGGAGGGACCGGGGAGCTGTTTTTT.

The chain recombines TRBV7-3 with TRBJ2-7, with TRBD2 identical over 12 bases. The CDR3 runs 15 residues. V lost 5 bases, J lost 5 bases, and 7 bases stayed unmatched. Germline CDR1 SGHTA, CDR2 FQGTGA. For the CDR3, the DNA is TGTGCCAGCAGCCGACTAGCGGGAGCCCTGCACGAGCAGTACTTC. Translation gives CASSRLAGALHEQYF.

This sequence joins TRBV5-1 and TRBJ2-1; no clear D. The germline V gene has CDR1 SGHRS and CDR2 YFSETQ. V lost 2 bases, J lost 2 bases, and 11 bases lay in between. This CDR3 has 15 residues. The CDR3 here is CASSFAVRTYNEQFF. The DNA for the CDR3 is TGCGCCAGCAGCTTCGCGGTCAGGACCTACAATGAGCAGTTCTTC.

With regard to this clone: The same CDR3 can be traced to other DNA sequences in this sample. The CDR3, as DNA: TGCGCCAGCAGCTTCCTAGCGGGAGTGAACACCGGGGAGCTGTTTTTT. Translated, it gives CASSFLAGVNTGELFF. This chain connects TRBV5-1 to TRBJ2-2; the match to TRBD2 covers 10 bases. Germline V gene lookup returns CDR1 SGHRS and CDR2 YFSETQ. The CDR3 runs 16 residues. The trim removed 2 bases at V and 1 base at J, leaving 2 bases unmatched.

The table lists this clone with a count of one. This rearrangement joins TRBV2 to TRBJ2-3; 10 nucleotides line up with TRBD1. Germline V gives CDR1 SNHLY, CDR2 FYNNEI. This CDR3 contains 14 residues. V lost 4 bases, J lost 5 bases, and 3 bases stayed unmatched. CDR3 protein: CASSADRGGDTQYF. The CDR3 DNA sequence: TGTGCCAGCAGTGCGGACAGGGGGGGAGATACGCAGTATTTT.

This chain links TRBV7-7 with TRBJ2-7; 7 bases align to TRBD1. V shed 4 bases, J shed 6 bases, and the junction held 6 bases outside the gene matches. Germline CDR1 SSHAT, CDR2 FNYEAQ (reference sequence). This CDR3 region has 13 residues. In DNA form, the CDR3 reads TGTGCCAGCAGCTCCGACAGGGCTGGCGAGCAGTACTTC. It encodes CASSSDRAGEQYF.

This clone was observed a few times. Other nucleotide sequences from this sample produce the same CDR3. V is TRBV7-2 and J is TRBJ1-2; D unclear. Deletions cut 1 base from V and 2 bases from J, with 5 bases between. Germline loops: CDR1 SGHTA, CDR2 FQGNSA. CDR3 length: 13 residues. CDR3: CASSLGRNYGYTF. CDR3 bases: TGTGCCAGCAGCTTAGGACGGAACTATGGCTACACCTTC. Looking up the rest from reference TRBV7-2 and TRBJ1-2 gives the full variable domain: GAGVSQSPSNKVTEKGKDVELRCDPISGHTALYWYRQSLGQGLEFLIYFQGNSAPDKSGLPSDRFSAERTGGSVSTLTIQRTQQEDSAVYLCASSLGRNYGYTFGSGTRLTVV.

The chain is built from TRBV29-1 and TRBJ2-5; 8 bases map to TRBD2. Per the germline V gene, CDR1 is SQVTM and CDR2 is ANQGSEA. The CDR3 length is 15 residues. V trimming: 4 bases; J trimming: 5 bases; junction bases outside the gene matches: 12. The CDR3 loop reads CSVVISGKPPETQYF. CDR3 coding DNA: TGCAGCGTTGTGATTAGCGGGAAGCCCCCGGAGACCCAGTACTTC.

V gene TRBV7-3 combines with J gene TRBJ2-2; TRBD2 matches 8 bases. The CDR3 is made up of 16 amino acids. Germline-derived CDR1 and CDR2 are SGHTA and FQGTGA. Trimming took 4 bases from V and 3 from J; bases not matched to a gene: 7. The CDR3 loop reads CASSSSWRGDTGELFF. The CDR3, as DNA: TGTGCCAGCAGCTCCAGCTGGCGGGGGGACACCGGGGAGCTGTTTTTT. Combining the CDR3 with reference TRBV7-3 and TRBJ2-2 gives the whole variable domain GAGVSQTPSNKVTEKGKYVELRCDPISGHTALYWYRQSLGQGPEFLIYFQGTGAADDSGLPNDRFFAVRPEGSVSTLKIQRTERGDSAVYLCASSSSWRGDTGELFFGEGSRLTVL.

The rearrangement uses TRBV5-6 and TRBJ1-5; the D gene is possibly TRBD1 (6 bases). The CDR3 extends over 18 amino acids. Germline lookup yields CDR1 SGHDT and CDR2 YYEEEE. The V gene lost 0 bases and the J gene lost 3 bases, with 19 bases spanning the gap. The CDR3: CASSLAGGHSSYNQPQHF. Here the CDR3 DNA reads TGTGCCAGCAGCTTGGCCGGGGGACATAGCTCCTACAATCAGCCCCAGCATTTT.

As concerns this clone: Other DNA sequences from this sample encode an identical CDR3 as well. This chain joins TRBV18 and TRBJ2-7; 7 bases are shared with TRBD1. Looked up from germline, CDR1 is KGHSH and CDR2 is LQKENI. V was clipped by 2 bases and J by 7 bases; unmatched bases: 2. This CDR3 has 12 amino acids. The CDR3 region is CASSPGTDEQYF. CDR3 DNA sequence: TGTGCCAGCTCACCAGGGACAGATGAGCAGTACTTC.

The chain couples TRBV19 to TRBJ1-5; D uncertain. V was pared by 3 bases and J by 0 bases, with 9 bases between. The CDR3 length is 15 residues. Germline values: CDR1 LNHDA, CDR2 SQIVND (reference sequence). The CDR3, as DNA: TGTGCCAGTAGTATTGGTGACTTTAGCAATCAGCCCCAGCATTTT. Amino acid sequence: CASSIGDFSNQPQHF.

This rearrangement joins TRBV6-6 to TRBJ1-2; possibly TRBD1 for D (5 bases). CDR1 is MNHNY and CDR2 is SVGAGI in the germline V gene (reference sequence). V was shortened by 8 bases and J by 10 bases, with 8 bases between the two germline ends. The CDR3 runs 9 residues. The CDR3 DNA is TGTGCCAGCGGGGGTAACTACACCTTC. This gives the protein CASGGNYTF.

The genes are TRBV6-5 and TRBJ1-5; a possible D gene is TRBD1 (5 bases). The CDR3 sequence is 14 residues long. Trimming pared 6 bases from V and 6 bases from J, leaving 15 bases between. Germline V gene sequence: CDR1 MNHEY, CDR2 SVGAGI. CDR3 nucleotides: TGTGCCAGCAGCCTAGACAGCGGTCGTCAGCCCCAGCATTTT. Its translation: CASSLDSGRQPQHF.